This TCR beta chain was recovered during a study of cytomegalovirus exposure and HLA in healthy donors (dated by TCRdb to the late 2010s). In the study overall: An earlier analysis of 587 of the donors reported 276 Gb of sequence data and 95 million to 120 million unique TCR beta sequences obtained from approximately 180 million T cells. An early release covering 550 to 650 HLA-typed donors comprised around 300 gigabases of sequencing data and around 86 million unique TCR sequences. The genetic ancestry cluster associated with self-reported Caucasian donors included 70% to 85% of the 300 to 400 genotyped donors. The study aimed to test whether signatures of past pathogen exposure could be identified by cataloging public T cell receptors. Using immunosequencing, the study profiled T cell repertoires from roughly 650 subjects and related those repertoires to cytomegalovirus serostatus. A separate validation cohort of some 130 different subjects was used in addition to the 666-subject first cohort. To predict cytomegalovirus infection status, the study combined high-throughput TCR immunosequencing, statistical association of individual TCRs with disease status, and machine learning. A later analysis re-analyzed previously published TCR beta repertoires from 600 to 850 donors and added high-resolution HLA genotyping to study TCR occurrence patterns. Rather than drawing on any new phenotypic data, the later analysis identified candidate immune exposures from TCR beta sequences and the way those sequences occurred across donors. In an earlier analysis of about 590 of the donors, high-throughput TCR beta sequencing was used to judge whether each TCR beta V gene segment behaved as functional or pseudogenic. Alongside the repertoire data, information on donor age, sex, ethnicity and CMV serostatus was compiled. A later genetic analysis took genome-wide SNP genotypes for 398 of the 666 donors and used that subset as a discovery cohort. Every discovery cohort repertoire had been produced on one sequencing platform. HLA typing covered class I and class II loci at four-digit resolution. The number of donors typed differed by locus, with roughly 620-640 for A, B, C, DRB1 and DQB1, over 500 for DQA1, under 610 for DPA1, and around 450 for DPB1. Because of strong linkage in the cohort, roughly five DR-DQ haplotypes were treated as single units for association and clustering. Across 300 to 400 genotyped donors of the cohort, an average of about 200,000 unique TCR beta nucleotide sequences per donor were sequenced, and around 19% of those sequences were non-productive. Study-wide findings and limitations: Some IMGT-functional V segments, including TRBV6-2 and TRBV6-3, could not be distinguished by the 87-base-pair reads and were therefore excluded. Cytomegalovirus status was reported to be diagnosed by the classifier with high specificity and sensitivity in both the original and validation cohorts. The sequencing pipeline was judged likely to have produced a cluster of highly shared sequence variants as a technical artifact. The authors suggested that the approach could potentially be generalized to other disease states and immunological phenotypes. Correlated functional status among segregating V segments might reflect linkage disequilibrium, but an unknown experimental factor could not be ruled out. According to a later analysis, most CMV-associated TCR beta chains appeared to be HLA-restricted, and the HLA associations seemed to be driven largely by CMV exposure. For the cohort, immune exposure information was limited to CMV serostatus. Some 16 rarely observed V segments, including chromosome 9 orphons, were excluded from the earlier analysis of some 590 of the donors because counts were too low. In an earlier analysis of 587 of the donors, most TCR beta V segments appeared in productive rearrangements about 87% or about 30% of the time, broadly matching IMGT annotations. The study listed 150 to 200 TCR beta chains as associated with cytomegalovirus. In a later analysis, the rate of TCR association differed among HLA loci, with DRB1 alleles having the most associated TCRs and HLA-C alleles having the fewest. Because HLA typing was missing for some donors at each locus, association tests included only the typed subset. Compared with equally common non-associated chains, HLA-associated TCR beta chains in a later analysis were more clonally expanded and had lower generation probabilities. A further reported finding was that TCR beta sequences accurately predicted the HLA-A and HLA-B alleles for most subjects in the first cohort. Three of the identified cytomegalovirus-associated TCR beta chains were confirmed in vitro to be specific for cytomegalovirus antigens. At a false discovery rate of 0.05, a later analysis linked about 17,000 TCR beta sequences to specific HLA alleles. Roughly uniform sequencing depth across donors was assumed in presence/absence analyses, although this assumption may not hold. Most TCR sequences were seen in very few donors, while some public TCRs were found in many individuals. When HLA alleles, especially DR and DQ, strongly co-occurred, TCR associations were difficult to assign to individual alleles. A later analysis reported that several top co-occurrence clusters appeared linked to parvovirus B19, influenza, CMV and Epstein-Barr virus. In a later genetic analysis, fewer N-insertions in productive TCRs were reported among donors in an Asian-associated ancestry cluster than the roughly 700-donor mean. An association between a missense DCLRE1C variant and V-gene and J-gene trimming of TCR beta chains was found in a later genetic analysis and replicated in an independent cohort. The cohort was sequenced for TCR beta chains only, and without alpha or paired-chain data the features that could be detected were limited.

Libraries were prepared through the immunoSEQ multiplex PCR assay. A mixture of 60 forward primers for TCR Vbeta segments and 13 reverse primers for TCR Jbeta segments was used in the multiplex PCR. Amplification of the CDR3 region of rearranged TCR beta genes was performed with a multiplex PCR assay on genomic DNA. The amplified TCR beta libraries were sequenced on the Illumina HiSeq System as 87-base-pair reads. In the authors' own workflow: In a later analysis, roughly 80 million unique TCR beta chains were counted across the 500 to 850 repertoires, and roughly 10 million of these chains were shared by at least two donors. Raw reads were error-corrected and collapsed into unique sequences by a nearest-neighbor algorithm in which closely related sequences were merged to remove PCR and sequencing errors. To assign V, D and J gene segments, CDR3 sequences were aligned to IMGT reference sequences. For a sequence to be retained, a match of at least six nucleotides was required to both a V gene segment and a J gene segment. Rearrangements were called productive when the CDR3 lacked stop codons and stayed in frame with V and J; all others were non-productive. Following IMGT convention, CDR3 was defined as the stretch from the second conserved V-encoded cysteine up to the conserved J-encoded phenylalanine. In an earlier analysis of roughly 580 of the donors, sequences lacking an unambiguous match to a single V gene segment were excluded. In an earlier analysis of several hundred of the donors, a V segment was called functional when productive rearrangements were above 56.7%, and segregating when the standard deviation between donors exceeded 5%. To diagnose cytomegalovirus status from the catalog of TCR beta chain sequences, a statistical classification framework was built. In a later analysis, TCR nucleotide sequences were compared against IMGT/GENE-DB human TR gene sequences so that V and J genes could be assigned. In a later analysis, CDR3 sequences and most-parsimonious VDJ recombination scenarios were assigned using the TCRdist pipeline. In a later analysis, each TCR beta chain was defined by its CDR3 amino acid sequence together with its V-gene family, and reads without a unique V-gene family were excluded. As a way to deal with suspected cross-contamination and a sequencing artifact, a later analysis dropped 450 to 600 nucleotide sequences that were highly shared and had low generation probability. In a later analysis, a clonal expansion index for each public chain was calculated from normalized within-repertoire ranks of inferred template counts. In a later analysis, generation probabilities were computed with a VDJ recombination model fitted to out-of-frame rearrangements, and the resulting probabilities were checked against IGoR. Hypergeometric tests were used in a later analysis to score TCR-TCR, TCR-HLA and TCR-CMV co-occurrence, with a repertoire-size bias correction applied to the TCR pairs. False discovery rates were estimated in a later analysis by permuting HLA or CMV assignments 20 times. A later analysis grouped co-occurring TCRs with DBSCAN, adding TCRdist sequence similarity when clustering within HLA-allele-positive subsets. Repertoires with fewer than 30,000 or more than 120,000 public chains were left out of co-occurrence clustering, as were several repertoires with anomalous nucleotide sharing. TCRdb provides this immuneACCESS table in a form limited to in-frame rearrangements. Some clones are lacking; in checked studies, under half of them reflect an unresolved V gene, and why the rest are absent is not known. The V and J calls and the clone size are those of that table, but D and trimming were determined from the DNA. The sample data list roughly 200,000 clones, and roughly 10% of these were observed just once. Over 1% of the sample goes to the ten largest clones.

In total, just over 650 healthy bone marrow donors made up the cohort. At the time of sampling, all cohort members were nominally healthy, though unrecorded immune exposures were likely present. The donor was CMV seropositive and was included in the group of 289 seropositive cohort members. Every donor gave a peripheral blood sample, and the peripheral blood mononuclear cells from that sample were used for TCR beta sequencing. The Qiagen DNeasy Blood Extraction Kit was used to extract genomic DNA from the blood cell samples. V lost 4 bases and J lost 6 bases, and the count of bases not matched to a germline gene is 6. CDR1 and CDR2 are drawn from the germline V gene: SGDLS, YYNGEE. The CDR3 contains 15 residues, cysteine and phenylalanine counted. The kept DNA is CDR3 alone, 45 bases in frame from the first base. This clone was observed a handful of times. Its antigen remains undetermined. No much larger clonotype is one base removed from it; base qualities were not supplied.

Material: PBMCs. This sequence originates from a woman in her 30s in good health and CMV-seropositive. The chain links TRBV9 with TRBJ2-2; 10 middle bases align to TRBD2. The sequenced DNA is TGTGCCAGCAGCTTTTTAGCGGGAGGTGCCGGGGAGCTGTTTTTT. This is translated as CASSFLAGGAGELFF.